This T cell receptor (beta chain) was captured in a study of blood T cell repertoires in COVID-19 (dated by TCRdb to the early 2020s). Regarding the complete study: Samples covering the acute and convalescent phases of COVID-19 were provided by collaborators in the United States, Italy and Spain. The material from the prospective study consisted of cDNA or gDNA derived from T cells, B-cell-depleted T cells, or PBMCs. Subjects who had been exposed to COVID-19, were actively infected with it, or had recovered from it provided the deeply sampled blood TCRbeta repertoires that made up the dataset. The repertoires were released in a freely available public database intended as a resource for research on the immune response to SARS-CoV-2. Samples came from the ongoing ImmuneRACE study (first 160 participants) plus 1,254 subjects from 6 global collaborators. A de-identified subject ID, COVID-19 status, age in years and sex were almost always included in the sample metadata. Where HLA class I and class II types were available, the types were taken from metadata supplied by the sample provider, not from assay-based typing. General study outcomes and caveats: How much clinical and demographic metadata was included differed by source and by participant, and the metadata was provided uncurated.

This clone has a single count. No cognate antigen has been identified for it. Base qualities are not at hand, and no much larger clone is one base apart. The immunoSEQ Assay, a bias-controlled multiplex PCR, was used to amplify TCRbeta CDR3 regions from genomic DNA. Under the source paper's analysis protocol: Within the assay, amplification of reference gene primers was used to estimate how many nucleated cells each sample contained. Sequence reads were collapsed and filtered to measure the absolute abundance of every unique TCRbeta CDR3 rearrangement. For each sample, productive Simpson clonality was calculated as the square root of Simpson's diversity index across productive rearrangements. TCRdb retrieved this table from immuneACCESS and kept in-frame rearrangements only. Not all clones are present; in checked studies, unresolved V genes account for under half, and no reason is known for the remainder. Clonal size and the V and J genes are those of that table, whereas D and trimming came from the DNA. The sample contains just under 150,000 clones, approximately 84% of them found a single time. Around 2.5% of the sample comes from the top ten.

CDR1 SNHLY and CDR2 FYNNEI were looked up in the germline V gene. Measured from the cysteine to the phenylalanine, the CDR3 is 15 residues long. Only the CDR3 portion is preserved as DNA: 45 bases, with reading frame beginning at the first base. Trimming accounts for 3 bases at V and 2 bases at J, while the number of junction bases matched to no gene is 0. Each collaborating institution followed its own protocols to collect whole blood in K2EDTA tubes. Collaborator samples were shipped for TCRbeta analysis as frozen whole blood, isolated PBMCs, or DNA extracted from either sample type. The sample was peripheral blood. The V and J segments used are TRBV2 and TRBJ1-5; 11 nucleotides in the junction match TRBD1. This clonotype was obtained from a human donor with acute or convalescent COVID-19. The donor label of this sample is uncertain. The DNA sequence follows: TGTGCCAGCAGTGAGGGACAGGGGGGCAATCAGCCCCAGCATTTT. Its protein product is CASSEGQGGNQPQHF.